This T cell receptor beta chain was profiled in a study of blood T cell repertoires in COVID-19. Across the whole study: Material from acute and convalescent COVID-19 was sourced from the United States, Italy and Spain. In each case, the material was cDNA or gDNA derived from T cells, B-cell-depleted T cells, or PBMCs.

Unmatched junction bases numbered 7, after V lost 0 bases and J lost 4 bases. CDR1 is LGHDT and CDR2 is YNNKEL in the germline V gene (reference sequence). CDR3 length equals 16 residues. Seattle researchers signed up patients amid active infection and tracked them longitudinally. The data were produced by immunoSEQ multiplex PCR, yet TCRdb's version contains in-frame clones alone and is incomplete. The data show 130,000 or so clones, approximately 86% seen once. The receptor was derived from an older woman with COVID-19, enrolled during active disease. Sequencing input: peripheral blood. The J gene is TRBJ1-1, the V gene TRBV3-1 (or the pseudogene TRBV3-2), with 8 bases identical to TRBD1. CDR3 sequence: CASSQEGQGLGTEAFF. The CDR3, as DNA: TGTGCCAGCAGCCAAGAAGGACAGGGCTTAGGCACTGAAGCTTTCTTT.